Each of the 27 T cell receptor beta chains below was sequenced from the same sample in a study of T cells in Graves' hyperthyroidism and ophthalmopathy (dated by TCRdb to the late 2010s). Libraries were prepared through multiplex PCR. Sequencing relied on an Illumina HiSeq 2000. TCR beta CDR3 regions were amplified from RNA transcripts. A first-round RT-PCR of the TCR CDR3 used the HTBI primer set with the Qiagen OneStep RT-PCR kit. Using fastp at Q25 and MiXCR, TCRdb reprocessed the public reads and kept productive beta chains. Records with the same CDR3 protein are collapsed into one entry carrying the most frequent genes and DNA. The sample records approximately 530,000 distinct CDR3 sequences, just under 20% of which are singletons. The biggest ten clones account for around 50% of the sample. Sequencing was carried out using blood. These receptors came from a man aged 35-49 years with Graves' ophthalmopathy.

The chain combines TRBV5-4 with TRBJ2-1; 11 nucleotides align to TRBD2. V was pared by 4 bases and J by 4 bases, with 7 bases of the junction left unmatched. Germline loops: CDR1 SGHNT, CDR2 YYREEE (reference sequence). The CDR3 spans 16 residues. CDR3 loop: CASSGITSGRYNEQFF. The DNA of the CDR3 is TGTGCCAGCAGCGGAATAACTAGCGGGAGATACAATGAGCAGTTCTTC. Filled out from reference TRBV5-4 and TRBJ2-1, the complete variable domain reads ETGVTQSPTHLIKTRGQQVTLRCSSQSGHNTVSWYQQALGQGPQFIFQYYREEENGRGNFPPRFSGLQFPNYSSELNVNALELDDSALYLCASSGITSGRYNEQFFGPGTRLTVL.

The CDR3 loop reads CASSVGHLDTQYF. CDR3 sequence (DNA): TGCGCCAGCAGTGTGGGGCATCTGGATACGCAGTATTTT. This rearrangement joins TRBV10-1 to TRBJ2-3; a possible D gene is TRBD1 (5 bases). This CDR3 is built from 13 residues. The germline V and J ends were trimmed by 4 bases and 6 bases, with 11 bases remaining between them. From germline, CDR1 is WNHNN and CDR2 SYGVQD (reference sequence).

This clonotype was seen only a few times. This chain connects TRBV11-2 to TRBJ2-7, with D unresolved. CDR3 length: 13 residues. V was clipped by 0 bases and J by 2 bases, with 5 bases between them. Germline CDR1 reads SGHAT; CDR2 reads FQNNGV. In DNA form, the CDR3 reads TGTGCCAGCAGCTTAGATTTTGCCTACGAGCAGTACTTC. Its protein is CASSLDFAYEQYF.

CDR3 sequence reads: CASSSTGTSSPDTQYF. DNA of the CDR3: TGTGCCAGCAGTTCCACAGGGACGAGTAGCCCAGATACGCAGTATTTT. This sequence joins TRBV28 and TRBJ2-3; TRBD1 is a possible D gene (6 bases). The CDR3 runs to 16 residues. The V gene lost 4 bases and the J gene lost 4 bases, with 18 bases spanning the gap. CDR1 MDHEN and CDR2 SYDVKM come from the germline V gene.

This clonotype was observed many times. The chain combines TRBV3-1 with TRBJ1-6; the match to TRBD1 covers 8 bases. There are 16 residues in the CDR3. Unmatched junction bases numbered 4, after V lost 1 base and J lost 5 bases. Germline V CDR1 and CDR2: LGHDT, YNNKEL (reference sequence). In DNA, the CDR3 is TGTGCCAGCAGCCAAGGACAGGGGACGAATAATTCACCCCTCCACTTT. Its protein is CASSQGQGTNNSPLHF.

This clonotype was detected only a few times. The chain recombines TRBV5-1 with TRBJ2-2, with D possibly being TRBD1 (6 bases). The germline gives CDR1 SGHRS, CDR2 YFSETQ. With 5 bases removed from V and 1 base from J, the gap between germline ends came to 9 bases. The CDR3 is 14 amino acids. The chain's CDR3 is CASSIQGNTGELFF. CDR3 nucleotide sequence: TGCGCCAGCAGTATACAGGGGAACACCGGGGAGCTGTTTTTT.

This clonotype appeared many times. The V call is TRBV12-3 or TRBV12-4, the J call TRBJ2-5; D may be TRBD1 or TRBD2 (7 bases each). This CDR3 is 13 amino acids long. With 3 bases removed from V and 5 bases from J, the gap between germline ends came to 10 bases. CDR3 sequence: CASSFQGGETQYF. The CDR3 nucleotides are TGTGCCAGCAGTTTTCAGGGGGGGGAGACCCAGTACTTC.

This clonotype has at least ten counts. The chain combines TRBV6-1 with TRBJ1-1; TRBD1 is a possible D gene (5 bases). This CDR3 comprises 12 residues. Germline CDR1 reads MNHNS; CDR2 reads SASEGT. The V gene lost 6 bases and the J gene lost 5 bases, with 10 bases spanning the gap. CDR3 in amino acids: CASRGVETEAFF. CDR3 sequence (DNA): TGTGCCAGCAGGGGGGTCGAAACTGAAGCTTTCTTT.

This clonotype has a handful of counts. The chain couples TRBV20-1 to TRBJ2-1, with 8 bases fitting TRBD1. CDR1 and CDR2 from the germline V gene are DFQATT and SNEGSKA (reference sequence). V dropped 6 bases and J dropped 4; count of bases not matched to a gene: 11. The CDR3 totals 15 residues. Written as DNA, the CDR3 is TGCAGTGCCCTCCCCAGGGGGCGAAGTTACAATGAGCAGTTCTTC. This gives the protein CSALPRGRSYNEQFF.

Remarks on this clonotype: A much larger clone sits a single nucleotide away, making a read error possible. The chain uses TRBV3-1 and TRBJ2-1; TRBD2 matches at 13 bases. V lost 2 bases to trimming and J lost 9 bases; unmatched junction nucleotides: 4. This CDR3 has 15 amino acids. Germline CDR1 LGHDT, CDR2 YNNKEL (reference sequence). CDR3 residues: CASSQTSGGAVEQFF. CDR3 DNA sequence: TGTGCCAGCAGCCAAACTAGCGGGGGGGCAGTTGAGCAGTTCTTC.

This clonotype was found a few times. The rearrangement joins TRBV20-1 to TRBJ1-1; D not resolved. The CDR3 extends over 13 amino acids. The germline V and J ends were trimmed by 3 bases and 6 bases, with 14 bases remaining between them. Per germline, CDR1 DFQATT and CDR2 SNEGSKA (reference sequence). The CDR3, as DNA: TGCAGTGCTAGTGCTATCCTTGCGGCTGAAGCTTTCTTT. This gives the protein CSASAILAAEAFF.

This clonotype came up a few times. The genes are TRBV19 and TRBJ1-1; D uncertain. Germline V lookup: CDR1 LNHDA, CDR2 SQIVND (reference sequence). There are 14 residues in the CDR3. The V end lost 0 bases, the J end lost 0 bases, and 5 bases lay between the germline ends. The CDR3 loop reads CASSIDTVNTEAFF. The CDR3 DNA sequence: TGTGCCAGTAGTATAGACACAGTGAACACTGAAGCTTTCTTT.

V gene TRBV12-3 or TRBV12-4 combines with J gene TRBJ1-4; no firm D call. The CDR3 has 14 residues. V was clipped by 2 bases and J by 3 bases, with 7 bases between them. CDR3 loop: CASSLRESNEKLFF. In DNA form, the CDR3 reads TGTGCCAGCAGTTTACGGGAGTCTAATGAAAAACTGTTTTTT.

About this clonotype itself: Lacking the conserved final phenylalanine or tryptophan, this CDR3 likely reflects a read error. This sequence joins TRBV7-2 and TRBJ1-4; D perhaps matches TRBD1 (6 bases). Germline V gives CDR1 SGHTA, CDR2 FQGNSA. The CDR3 covers 15 residues. V was shortened by 1 base and J by 3 bases, with 9 bases between the two germline ends. CDR3 loop: CASSLGRQANEKLFL. The CDR3 DNA follows: TGTGCCAGCAGCTTAGGTCGACAGGCTAATGAAAAACTGTTTCTT.

As to this clonotype: A read error may be the cause here, since a much bigger clone is one base away. The V gene is TRBV27, the J gene TRBJ2-1; D perhaps matches TRBD2 (6 bases). There are 15 residues in the CDR3. Germline CDR1 and CDR2: MNHEY and SMNVEV (reference sequence). CDR3 coding DNA: TGTGTCAGCAGCGCGGGACTTCCACTGGGGAATGAGCAGTTCTTC. Its translation is CVSSAGLPLGNEQFF.

J is TRBJ2-6 and V is TRBV7-9; 10 bases are a match to TRBD1. The CDR3 sequence is 17 residues long. Germline CDR1 reads SEHNR; CDR2 reads FQNEAQ (reference sequence). The V gene end was trimmed by 1 base and the J gene end by 3 bases; junction bases not matched to a gene: 3. The CDR3 nucleotides are TGTGCCAGCAGCTTAGGACAGGGGGCTTTTGGGGCCAACGTCCTGACTTTC. This sequence encodes CASSLGQGAFGANVLTF.

This chain links TRBV6-1 with TRBJ1-1; D is possibly TRBD1 (5 bases). From germline, CDR1 is MNHNS and CDR2 SASEGT. Trimming took off 6 bases at V and 1 base at J, with 18 bases between the two ends. CDR3 length equals 16 residues. The CDR3 DNA follows: TGTGCCAGCAGCCCCAAGGACACGCGAGAGAACACTGAAGCTTTCTTT. This translates into CASSPKDTRENTEAFF.

The chain carries TRBV11-2 and TRBJ2-5; D is uncertain. Germline V lookup: CDR1 SGHAT, CDR2 FQNNGV. V dropped 1 base and J dropped 5 bases, with 11 bases sitting between them. This CDR3 has 14 residues. This chain's CDR3 is CASSLAGTGETQYF. Here the CDR3 DNA reads TGTGCCAGCAGCTTAGCAGGTACCGGGGAGACCCAGTACTTC.

This clonotype was observed many times. The rearrangement uses TRBV28 and TRBJ2-5; a weak D match, TRBD2 (6 bases). V was trimmed by 7 bases and J by 7 bases, leaving 16 bases between them. The germline gives CDR1 MDHEN, CDR2 SYDVKM. There are 13 residues in the CDR3. The CDR3 bases are TGTGCCAGCAACATAGGCTCCGGGGGGACCCAGTACTTC. Its translation: CASNIGSGGTQYF.

This clonotype was seen ten or more times. V gene TRBV7-9 combines with J gene TRBJ1-1; D is possibly TRBD1 (5 bases). The germline CDR1 and CDR2 sequences are SEHNR and FQNEAQ (reference sequence). The CDR3 is 15 residues long. V dropped 5 bases and J dropped 1 base, with 14 bases sitting between them. CDR3 sequence (DNA): TGTGCCAGCAGCCCTTCCGGCAGGGCGAACACTGAAGCTTTCTTT. Residues: CASSPSGRANTEAFF.

Points on this clonotype: At one end the junction does not follow the germline gene, possibly because of a read error. The V gene is TRBV12-3 or TRBV12-4, the J gene TRBJ1-2, with 7 bases identical to TRBD1. The CDR3 totals 12 residues. The chain's CDR3 is CACSYRTGGYTF. As DNA, the CDR3 is TGTGCCTGCAGTTACCGGACAGGTGGCTACACCTTC.

There are a few counts of this clonotype. V and J are TRBV29-1 and TRBJ2-1; TRBD2 aligns across 13 bases. Unmatched junction bases numbered 5, after V lost 7 bases and J lost 5 bases. The CDR3 extends over 14 amino acids. The V gene's germline CDR1 is SQVTM and CDR2 ANQGSEA. The CDR3 DNA sequence: TGCAGCGCCGGACTAGCGGGAGCCCACAATGAGCAGTTCTTC. Translated: CSAGLAGAHNEQFF.

Concerning this clonotype itself: A junction boundary mismatches the germline segment, possibly from a read error. The chain carries TRBV20-1 and TRBJ2-3, with TRBD1 identical over 7 bases. CDR3 size: 16 residues. CDR1 DFQATT and CDR2 SNEGSKA come from the germline V gene (reference sequence). The CDR3 sequence: CGARGEWGTGTDTQYF. As DNA, the CDR3 is TGCGGTGCTAGAGGCGAGTGGGGGACAGGCACAGATACGCAGTATTTT.

The rearrangement links TRBV5-1 to TRBJ2-1; a possible D gene is TRBD1 (6 bases). The V gene lost 6 bases and the J gene lost 7 bases, with 14 bases spanning the gap. The CDR3 length is 13 residues. Germline lookup yields CDR1 SGHRS and CDR2 YFSETQ. The CDR3 region has the DNA TGCGCCAGCAACGTACAGGGTTCAAATGAGCAGTTCTTC. This encodes CASNVQGSNEQFF.

The chain carries TRBV4-1 and TRBJ1-2; TRBD1 is a possible D gene (5 bases). The germline V gene encodes CDR1 MGHRA and CDR2 YSYEKL. There are 16 residues in the CDR3. Trimming pared 1 base from V and 0 bases from J, leaving 12 bases between. Here the CDR3 reads CASSQAPGAANYGYTF. The CDR3 nucleotides read TGCGCCAGCAGCCAAGCCCCTGGGGCCGCTAACTATGGCTACACCTTC.

Regarding this clonotype: At one end, the junction sequence differs from germline, possibly due to a read error. The chain combines TRBV6-5 with TRBJ2-7; no reliable D call. The germline V gene has CDR1 MNHEY and CDR2 SVGAGI. The CDR3 has 12 residues. The CDR3 loop reads CASSYSAYEQHF. CDR3 DNA: TGTGCCAGCAGTTACTCCGCCTACGAGCAGCACTTC.

This clonotype was seen a handful of times. This chain connects TRBV12-3 or TRBV12-4 to TRBJ2-7; 8 bases agree with TRBD1. The CDR3 has 13 residues. The junction had 11 bases not matched to a gene; V was cut back by 10 bases and J by 6 bases. The chain's CDR3 is CATGPGQVSEQYF. Written as DNA, the CDR3 is TGTGCCACCGGACCGGGACAGGTCTCCGAGCAGTACTTC.